The T cell receptor (beta chain) described here comes from a study of preoperative IRX-2 immunotherapy in early breast cancer. The table came from immunoSEQ multiplex PCR; TCRdb's copy has only in-frame clones and leaves some out. The table records about 3,600 clones, 79% of them present only once. V lost 6 bases, J lost 3 bases, and 17 bases lay in between. The CDR3 is 15 residues long. This clone was detected once. As to treatment: preoperative locoregional IRX-2 cytokine immunotherapy. Samples came from a phase Ib trial of preoperative locoregional IRX-2 cytokine immunotherapy. The sequencing here drew on tumor tissue, taken after IRX-2 immunotherapy. The TCR was taken from a human donor with breast cancer. The genes are TRBV23-1 and TRBJ1-2; D gene unclear. TRBV23-1 is annotated as an ORF whose role is uncertain. The CDR3 loop reads CASSQGRAYDYGYTF. In DNA form, the CDR3 reads TGCGCCAGCAGCCAAGGTCGGGCCTACGACTATGGCTACACCTTC.